A selection of T cell receptor beta chains follows, all from one sample in a study of post-analysis software for immune sequencing data. Each CDR3 protein gets one entry after TCRdb re-called the PCR reads with MiXCR. The sample lists 650,000 to 850,000 distinct CDR3 sequences; 53% were seen once. Sequenced material: blood. Source of these receptors: a girl aged 5 to 17 with multiple sclerosis. Both conserved end residues are part of each CDR3.

j_call v_call cdr3_aa
TRBJ2-4 TRBV5-1 CASHPGIHKNIQYF
TRBJ2-5 TRBV10-3 CAISEREWGTQYF
TRBJ2-7 TRBV10-3 CAIRPGTAYEQYF
TRBJ2-1 TRBV7-9 CASSPRLAGVYEQFF
TRBJ2-5 TRBV7-3 CASSIRGGQETQYF
TRBJ2-1 TRBV20-1 CSARLAGGHEQFF
TRBJ2-1 TRBV18 CASSPPDSSGHNEQFF
TRBJ1-2 TRBV20-1 CSAYRQDNYGYTF
TRBJ2-7 TRBV7-2 CASSPRQGGWNEQYF
- TRBV29-1 CSVAGRVSETQYF
TRBJ1-2 TRBV15 CATSRDQGRAYGYTF
TRBJ2-5 TRBV24-1 CATSPGASGGQETQYF
TRBJ2-1 TRBV29-1 CSVISNEQFF
TRBJ2-1 TRBV7-9 CASSRMTSGYNEQFF
TRBJ2-4 TRBV20-1 CSAPGGGWGSALAKNIQYF
TRBJ2-7 TRBV3-1 CASSAAGTAYEQYF
TRBJ2-3 TRBV18 CASSPPLNTDTQYF
TRBJ1-2 TRBV7-2 CASSFSTGGVGYTF
TRBJ1-6 TRBV4-2 CASSTDRSGSPLHF
TRBJ2-5 TRBV11-3 CASSSIQGQETQYF
TRBJ2-1 TRBV20-1 CSATLPPRNNEQFF
TRBJ1-1 TRBV6-1 CASSDRREAFF
TRBJ1-1 TRBV10-3 CAISAPRRMGQGLNTEAFF
TRBJ2-1 TRBV20-1 CSAGRGDNEQFF
TRBJ1-2 TRBV10-2 CASNDRAFNYGYTF
TRBJ2-1 TRBV3-1 CASSQPGQGYNEQFF
TRBJ2-1 TRBV12-3/TRBV12-4 CASSFQTGYNEQFF
TRBJ2-3 TRBV5-1 CASSLQDRGPDTQYF
TRBJ1-5 TRBV7-6 CASSLHGGINSNQPQHF
TRBJ2-1 TRBV6-5 CASRPGGSYNEQFF
TRBJ2-3 TRBV10-2 CASTVNADTQYF
TRBJ2-7 TRBV3-1 CASSLYLGRVTYEQYF
TRBJ2-3 TRBV10-2 CASTPGLAGGPYTQYF
TRBJ1-1 TRBV6-6 CASQTGTHRGDTEAFF
TRBJ2-3 TRBV5-1 CASSLDFRAPSTSTDTQYF
TRBJ2-7 TRBV27 CASSLRGTSGTPYEQYF
TRBJ2-3 TRBV12-3/TRBV12-4 CASSPYPVRFRNTDTQYF
TRBJ1-4 TRBV6-1 CTSSEVIANEKLFF